The source of this T cell receptor beta chain is a study of blood T cell repertoires in COVID-19. Only in-frame clones appear in the TCRdb table, and some are missing; sequencing was by immunoSEQ multiplex PCR. The sample consists of about 300,000 clones, approximately 84% of them appearing once. There are 10 residues in the CDR3. Trimming removed 5 bases at V and 10 bases at J, with 8 bases between. The V gene's germline CDR1 is MNHNY and CDR2 SVGAGI (reference sequence). The sequenced material came from peripheral blood. The clonotype originates from a human donor with COVID-19, enrolled during active disease. The donor label of this sample is uncertain. This chain joins TRBV6-6 and TRBJ1-2; D is perhaps TRBD1 (6 bases). The CDR3 region is CASSTGTYTF. In DNA, the CDR3 is TGTGCCAGCAGTACAGGGACCTACACCTTC.